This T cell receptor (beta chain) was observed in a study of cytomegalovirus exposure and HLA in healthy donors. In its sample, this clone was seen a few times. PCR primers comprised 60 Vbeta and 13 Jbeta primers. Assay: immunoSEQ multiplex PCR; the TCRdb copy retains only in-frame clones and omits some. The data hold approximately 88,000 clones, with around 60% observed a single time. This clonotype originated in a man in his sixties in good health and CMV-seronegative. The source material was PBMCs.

The CDR3 loop reads CASSPTGTGYSTNEKLFF. CDR3 DNA sequence: TGTGCCAGCAGTCCCACCGGGACAGGGTATTCAACTAATGAAAAACTGTTTTTT. This sequence joins TRBV28 and TRBJ1-4, with TRBD1 matching 9 bases. This CDR3 has 18 residues. The germline V gene has CDR1 MDHEN and CDR2 SYDVKM. Losses at the gene ends were 5 bases for V and 0 bases for J; bases not matched to a gene: 10.